These 10 T cell receptor beta chains were all obtained from the same sample, sequenced in a study of T cells in narcolepsy. Sequencing used immunoSEQ multiplex PCR; TCRdb keeps in-frame clones, though not all of them. Found here are tens of thousands of clones, approximately 90% of them singletons; the top ten hold more than 0.65%. Source material: CD45RA- memory CD4+ T cells from PBMCs. Receptor source: a human donor with narcolepsy.

The rearrangement links TRBV5-6 to TRBJ2-1; D is unclear. This CDR3 has 16 amino acids. Trimming shortened V by 7 bases and J by 2 bases, and 19 bases separated the two germline ends. Germline V gene sequence: CDR1 SGHDT, CDR2 YYEEEE. CDR3 DNA sequence: TGTGCCAGCTCAACCTCTAGAGAGTTGACCTACAATGAGCAGTTCTTC. Translation gives CASSTSRELTYNEQFF.

This clone has just one count. V and J are TRBV28 and TRBJ1-2, with D possibly TRBD1 on 5 matching bases. This CDR3 spans 15 amino acids. Trimming left V 3 bases short and J 2 bases short, with 13 bases between. Germline V gene data show CDR1 as MDHEN and CDR2 as SYDVKM. CDR3 nucleotide sequence: TGTGCCAGCAGTTTTGTCTCCGACAGAAACTATGGCTACACCTTC. Its translation: CASSFVSDRNYGYTF.

V is TRBV4-3 and J is TRBJ2-1; 10 nucleotides align to TRBD1. V dropped 6 bases and J dropped 8; count of bases not matched to a gene: 10. The CDR3 covers 15 residues. Germline lookup yields CDR1 LGHNA and CDR2 YSLEER. The CDR3 sequence: CASSLRDRGHDEQFF. The CDR3 nucleotides read TGCGCCAGCAGTCTCCGGGACAGGGGTCACGATGAGCAGTTCTTC.

V and J are TRBV27 and TRBJ1-5; 8 bases are a match to TRBD1. The CDR3 totals 15 residues. Germline V gives CDR1 MNHEY, CDR2 SMNVEV (reference sequence). V gave up 6 bases and J gave up 2 bases; unmatched junction bases: 6. CDR3 sequence (DNA): TGTGCCAGCAGAGACAGGGGTAAGGGCAATCAGCCCCAGCATTTT. This encodes CASRDRGKGNQPQHF.

This rearrangement joins TRBV2 to TRBJ1-2, with 11 bases fitting TRBD1. Germline V gene sequence: CDR1 SNHLY, CDR2 FYNNEI. J gave up 7 bases and V 6 bases, and 10 bases lay outside the gene matches. This CDR3 has 15 residues. Here the CDR3 reads CASSSSGQGASGYTF. The CDR3 DNA is TGTGCCAGCAGCTCTTCCGGACAGGGGGCGAGTGGCTACACCTTC.

The V call is TRBV11-3, the J call TRBJ2-5; 10 bases match TRBD2. The CDR3 extends over 13 amino acids. Germline lookup yields CDR1 SGHNT and CDR2 YENEEA. V gave up 5 bases and J gave up 5 bases; unmatched junction bases: 2. CDR3 loop: CASSQTSGETQYF. The DNA of the CDR3 is TGTGCCAGCAGCCAGACTAGCGGGGAGACCCAGTACTTC.

This chain uses TRBV5-1 with TRBJ1-2; 7 positions match TRBD1. The CDR3 is made up of 13 amino acids. The junction had 9 bases not matched to a gene; V was cut back by 3 bases and J by 10 bases. Germline lookup yields CDR1 SGHRS and CDR2 YFSETQ. The CDR3 DNA follows: TGCGCCAGCAGCTCCGGCCCGCAGGGGGACTACACCTTC. Its protein product is CASSSGPQGDYTF.

The chain couples TRBV6-1 to TRBJ1-3; D uncertain. Germline lookup yields CDR1 MNHNS and CDR2 SASEGT. Trimming took 1 base from V and 3 from J, leaving 16 bases between them. The CDR3 loop spans 17 amino acids. CDR3 nucleotide sequence: TGTGCCAGCAGTGAAGGGATGGGATGGTTTGGTGGAAACACCATATATTTT. Translating gives CASSEGMGWFGGNTIYF.

The rearrangement links TRBV21-1 to TRBJ1-2. TRBV21-1 is termed a pseudogene. The CDR3 is made up of 16 amino acids. CDR3 region: CASSKDEGKRNYGYTF. The CDR3 coding sequence is TGTGCCAGCAGCAAAGATGAGGGTAAAAGGAACTATGGCTACACCTTC.

The V and J genes are TRBV9 and TRBJ2-3; 10 bases line up with TRBD2. The V gene's germline CDR1 is SGDLS and CDR2 YYNGEE. The CDR3 consists of 16 residues. Trimming cost V 0 bases and J 5 bases; bases outside gene matches: 6. The CDR3 DNA reads as TGTGCCAGCAGCGTAGGAGCGGGGGGGCCTCAAGATACGCAGTATTTT. It specifies CASSVGAGGPQDTQYF.